The clone carrying this TCR beta chain was detected a few times. The antigen is undetermined. Germline assignment: CDR1 DFQATT and CDR2 SNEGSKA (reference sequence). The CDR3 loop spans 15 amino acids. The V gene end was trimmed by 0 bases and the J gene end by 3 bases; junction bases not matched to a gene: 7. The sample originates from a study of vaccination and CD4 T cells after COVID-19. Whole-study context: Researchers treated control cultures with a CEFX pool, an HIV-1 Nef pool, or no peptide.

Indicated treatment: approximately 9-day PBMC culture with coronavirus spike peptide pools or control peptides (ViraFEST assay). Sequence data for DNA of cultured CD4+ T cells were generated by the Oncomine TCR Beta short-read assay. Via MiXCR, TCRdb re-called the PCR reads, giving one row per CDR3 protein. The table records 9,500 to 15,000 distinct CDR3 sequences, 38% of them present only once. Sequences were obtained from cultured CD4+ T cells from blood. The chain couples TRBV20-1 to TRBJ2-5; 7 bases align to TRBD2. This TCR came from a human donor with COVID-19. DNA for the CDR3: TGCAGTGCTAGAGATTACGCTAGCGGTAAAGAGACCCAGTACTTC. Translation: CSARDYASGKETQYF.